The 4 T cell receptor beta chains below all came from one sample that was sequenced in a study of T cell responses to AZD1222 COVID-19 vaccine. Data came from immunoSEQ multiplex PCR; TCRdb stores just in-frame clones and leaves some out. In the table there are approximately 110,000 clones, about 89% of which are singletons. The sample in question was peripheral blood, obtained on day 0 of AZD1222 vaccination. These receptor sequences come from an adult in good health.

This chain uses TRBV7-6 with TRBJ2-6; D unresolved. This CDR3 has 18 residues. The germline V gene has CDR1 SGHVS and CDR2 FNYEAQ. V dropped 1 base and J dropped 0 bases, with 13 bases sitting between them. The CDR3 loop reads CASSLGRGRISGANVLTF. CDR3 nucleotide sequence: TGTGCCAGCAGCTTAGGTCGCGGACGGATCTCTGGGGCCAACGTCCTGACTTTC.

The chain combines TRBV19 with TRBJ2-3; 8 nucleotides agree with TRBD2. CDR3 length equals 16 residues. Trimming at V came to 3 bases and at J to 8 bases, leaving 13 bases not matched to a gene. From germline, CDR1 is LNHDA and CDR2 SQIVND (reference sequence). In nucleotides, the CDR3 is TGTGCCAGTAGTATTGAGGGGACTAGATTTTCCGGTACGCAGTATTTT. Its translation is CASSIEGTRFSGTQYF.

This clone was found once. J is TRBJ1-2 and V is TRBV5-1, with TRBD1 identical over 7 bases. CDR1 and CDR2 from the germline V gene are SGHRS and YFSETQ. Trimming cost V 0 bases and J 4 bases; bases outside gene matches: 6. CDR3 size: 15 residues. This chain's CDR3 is CASSLGGTDIYGYTF. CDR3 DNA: TGCGCCAGCAGCTTGGGGGGGACAGATATCTATGGCTACACCTTC.

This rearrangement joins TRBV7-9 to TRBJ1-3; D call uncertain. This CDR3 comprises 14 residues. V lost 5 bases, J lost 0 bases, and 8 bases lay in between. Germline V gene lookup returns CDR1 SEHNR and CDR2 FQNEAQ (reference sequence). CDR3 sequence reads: CASSPPGSGNTIYF. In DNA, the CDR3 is TGTGCCAGCAGCCCCCCTGGCTCTGGAAACACCATATATTTT. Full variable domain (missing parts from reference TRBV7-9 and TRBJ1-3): DTGVSQNPRHKITKRGQNVTFRCDPISEHNRLYWYRQTLGQGPEFLTYFQNEAQLEKSRLLSDRFSAERPKGSFSTLEIQRTEQGDSAMYLCASSPPGSGNTIYFGEGSWLTVV.